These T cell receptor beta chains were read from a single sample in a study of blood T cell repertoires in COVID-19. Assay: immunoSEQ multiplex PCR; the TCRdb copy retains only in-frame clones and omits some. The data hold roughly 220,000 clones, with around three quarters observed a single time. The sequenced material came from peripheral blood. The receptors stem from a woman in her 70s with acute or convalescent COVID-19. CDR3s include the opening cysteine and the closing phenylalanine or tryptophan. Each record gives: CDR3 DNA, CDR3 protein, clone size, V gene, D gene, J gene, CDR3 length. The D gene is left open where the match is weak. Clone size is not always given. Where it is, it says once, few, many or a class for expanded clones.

TGCAGTGCTAGTAAACGGGACAGGGATTTCTCTGGGGCCAACGTCCTGACTTTC	CSASKRDRDFSGANVLTF	NA	TRBV20-1	TRBD1	TRBJ2-6	18
TGCAGTGCTAGAGTGGGGGGTACGCAGTATTTT	CSARVGGTQYF	NA	TRBV20-1	NA	TRBJ2-3	11
TGTGCCAGCAGTGACCCAGGGTTGGCTTTCTTT	CASSDPGLAFF	NA	TRBV6-1	NA	TRBJ1-1	11
TGTGCCAGCAGCCCACACCTGGGACTAGCGGGCTACAATGAGCAGTTCTTC	CASSPHLGLAGYNEQFF	NA	TRBV9	TRBD2	TRBJ2-1	17
TGTGCCAGCAGTATCCGGACAGGGGTTCATGAAAAACTGTTTTTT	CASSIRTGVHEKLFF	NA	TRBV28	TRBD1	TRBJ1-4	15
TGTGCCAGCAGCTCGGACAAGCCGTCTGGAAACACCATATATTTT	CASSSDKPSGNTIYF	NA	TRBV5-6	NA	TRBJ1-3	15
TGTGCCTGGAGTCTCCCAGCGGGAAGAGAGACCCAGTACTTC	CAWSLPAGRETQYF	few	TRBV30	TRBD2	TRBJ2-5	14
TGTGCCAGCAGTTTATCCAGGTATAATTCACCCCTCCACTTT	CASSLSRYNSPLHF	NA	TRBV28	NA	TRBJ1-6	14
TGCGCCAGCAGCCCCGGAGGCGGGGCTTACAATGAGCAGTTCTTC	CASSPGGGAYNEQFF	few	TRBV5-1	NA	TRBJ2-1	15
TGTGCCAGCAGCTTTGGACTAGCGGGAGGGAAAGAGCAGTACTTC	CASSFGLAGGKEQYF	once	TRBV7-3	TRBD2	TRBJ2-7	15
TGTGCCACCAGTGGGGCAGGCGCCAATCAGCCCCAGCATTTT	CATSGAGANQPQHF	once	TRBV24-1	NA	TRBJ1-5	14
TGTGCCAGCAGTGAATCGGGGACAGGGGGGAGTAACTATGGCTACACCTTC	CASSESGTGGSNYGYTF	NA	TRBV25-1	TRBD1	TRBJ1-2	17
TGTGCCTGGGGACAGGGGAACACTTATGGCTACACCTTC	CAWGQGNTYGYTF	NA	TRBV30	TRBD1	TRBJ1-2	13
TGCGCCAGCAGCCCGGGAGGCCAAACTCGGGATGAGCAGTTCTTC	CASSPGGQTRDEQFF	NA	TRBV5-1	TRBD2	TRBJ2-1	15
TGTGCCAGCAGTCCCCGGGCAGGGGGCTCCTACGAGCAGTACTTC	CASSPRAGGSYEQYF	once	TRBV27	TRBD1	TRBJ2-7	15
TGTGCCAGTAGCGGGAGGGCCAACGAGCAGTACTTC	CASSGRANEQYF	NA	TRBV7-9	TRBD2	TRBJ2-7	12
TGTGCCACCCGTGAACCCCCAGGAAATGAAAAACTGTTTTTT	CATREPPGNEKLFF	NA	TRBV6-1	NA	TRBJ1-4	14
TGTGCCAGCAGCACCCCCTGGACTAGCGGGAGTACAGATACGCAGTATTTT	CASSTPWTSGSTDTQYF	NA	TRBV7-8	TRBD2	TRBJ2-3	17
TGTGCCACCAGTGATTCCGGCCGCGGGACCCAGTACTTC	CATSDSGRGTQYF	NA	TRBV24-1	NA	TRBJ2-5	13
TGTGCCAGCAGTTTAGGTCGTCGAAGGGGTCTGTCTAATGAGCAGTTCTTC	CASSLGRRRGLSNEQFF	NA	TRBV28	NA	TRBJ2-1	17
TGTGCCACACGCTTACAGGAACCTACCTACGAGCAGTACTTC	CATRLQEPTYEQYF	NA	TRBV10-3	NA	TRBJ2-7	14
TGTGCCAGCAGCTCGCGACAGTCAACTACGGAGACCCAGTACTTC	CASSSRQSTTETQYF	once	TRBV7-9	NA	TRBJ2-5	15
TGTGCCAGCAGCATCGTGGGTCTAGAGACCGGGGAGCTGTTTTTT	CASSIVGLETGELFF	NA	TRBV5-4	NA	TRBJ2-2	15
TGTGCCAGCAGCTTAGACACAGGGGGCACTGAAGCTTTCTTT	CASSLDTGGTEAFF	NA	TRBV5-4	TRBD1	TRBJ1-1	14
TGTGCCAGCAGCGTAGGGAGCGGGAGGGCCGTCGGGGAGCTGTTTTTT	CASSVGSGRAVGELFF	NA	TRBV9	TRBD2	TRBJ2-2	16
TGTGCCAGCAGCTTGGTGACAGCCTACACCTTC	CASSLVTAYTF	NA	TRBV5-8	NA	TRBJ1-2	11
TGTGCCAGCAGCTTGGTCGGGACTAGCGGGAGTTACGAGCAGTACTTC	CASSLVGTSGSYEQYF	NA	TRBV7-2	TRBD2	TRBJ2-7	16
TGTGCCAGCAGTTACCCCGGGACAGGGGCTGAAAAACTGTTTTTT	CASSYPGTGAEKLFF	NA	TRBV6-6	TRBD1	TRBJ1-4	15
TGTGCCAGCAGCTGGTGGGGGGAGAACACTGAAGCTTTCTTT	CASSWWGENTEAFF	NA	TRBV5-6	NA	TRBJ1-1	14
TGTGCCAGCAGTTTTAAGAGGACTAGCGGGGGAGTACAAGAGACCCAGTACTTC	CASSFKRTSGGVQETQYF	NA	TRBV27	TRBD2	TRBJ2-5	18
TGTGCCAGCAGTGAGTCACAGTCTCTAGGCTACACCTTC	CASSESQSLGYTF	NA	TRBV6-1	NA	TRBJ1-2	13
TGTGCCAGCAGCTTAAGGACTAGCGCCTCCAAGGGAGATACGCAGTATTTT	CASSLRTSASKGDTQYF	NA	TRBV7-9	TRBD2	TRBJ2-3	17
TGTGCCAGCAGCCCTGAGGGACATAGCTCCTACGAGCAGTACTTC	CASSPEGHSSYEQYF	NA	TRBV16	NA	TRBJ2-7	15
TGTGCCAGCAGCTTATCGGTGTCTAGCGGAACAGATACGCAGTATTTT	CASSLSVSSGTDTQYF	NA	TRBV7-2	TRBD2	TRBJ2-3	16
TGTGCCAGCAGCCCAGGAAACACTGAAGCTTTCTTT	CASSPGNTEAFF	NA	TRBV11-3	NA	TRBJ1-1	12
TGTGCCAGCAGTGAAGAGGCAGGATCCTACAATGAGCAGTTCTTC	CASSEEAGSYNEQFF	few	TRBV2	NA	TRBJ2-1	15
TGTGCCAGCTCACCATCAGGGGGAAACTATGGCTACACCTTC	CASSPSGGNYGYTF	NA	TRBV18	TRBD1	TRBJ1-2	14
TGTGCCAGCTCAGACTTTAGCGGGAGAGTTGGAGATACGCAGTATTTT	CASSDFSGRVGDTQYF	few	TRBV28	TRBD2	TRBJ2-3	16
TGTGCCAGCAGCTTAGGGGGACAGCGGAATGAAAAACTGTTTTTT	CASSLGGQRNEKLFF	NA	TRBV7-2	TRBD1	TRBJ1-4	15
TGTGCCAGCAGCAGTAGAGAGACCCAGTACTTC	CASSSRETQYF	NA	TRBV14	NA	TRBJ2-5	11
TGCGCCAGCAGCTTAGGAGGGAATGAGCAGTTCTTC	CASSLGGNEQFF	NA	TRBV5-1	NA	TRBJ2-1	12
TGTGCCAGCAGCCAGACGACAGGGGGGACTGAAGCTTTCTTT	CASSQTTGGTEAFF	NA	TRBV7-9	TRBD1	TRBJ1-1	14